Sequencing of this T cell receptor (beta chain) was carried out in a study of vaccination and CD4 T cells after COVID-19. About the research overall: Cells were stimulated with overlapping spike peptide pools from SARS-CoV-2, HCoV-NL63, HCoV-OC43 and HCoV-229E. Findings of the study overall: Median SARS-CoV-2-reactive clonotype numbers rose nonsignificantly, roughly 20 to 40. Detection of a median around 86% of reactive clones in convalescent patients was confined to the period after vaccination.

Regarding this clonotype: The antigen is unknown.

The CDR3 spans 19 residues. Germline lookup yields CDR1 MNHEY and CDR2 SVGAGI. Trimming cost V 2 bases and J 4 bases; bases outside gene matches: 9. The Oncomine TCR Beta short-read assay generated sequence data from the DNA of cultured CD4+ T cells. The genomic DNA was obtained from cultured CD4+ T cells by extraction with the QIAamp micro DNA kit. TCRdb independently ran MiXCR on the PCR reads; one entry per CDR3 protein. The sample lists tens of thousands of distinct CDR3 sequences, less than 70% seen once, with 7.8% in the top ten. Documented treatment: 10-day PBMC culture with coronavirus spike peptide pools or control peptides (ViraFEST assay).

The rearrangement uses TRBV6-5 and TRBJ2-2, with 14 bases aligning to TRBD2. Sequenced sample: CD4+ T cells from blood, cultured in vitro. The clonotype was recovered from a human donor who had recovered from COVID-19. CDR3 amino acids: CASSYHRLAGGPRTGELFF. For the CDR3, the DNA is TGTGCCAGCAGTTACCACCGACTAGCGGGAGGGCCGCGCACCGGGGAGCTGTTTTTT.